The rows below give T cell receptor beta chains drawn from one sample of a study of cytomegalovirus exposure and HLA in healthy donors. TCRdb keeps only in-frame clones here, not all; method: immunoSEQ multiplex PCR. The data contain 130,000 to 150,000 clones, about 79% of them singletons. The material sequenced was PBMCs. These receptors originate from a male donor in good health and CMV-seronegative. The CDR3 runs from the conserved cysteine through the conserved F or W. Fields, in order: J gene, clone size, V gene, D gene, CDR3 protein, CDR3 DNA. A D gene is named only where the DNA matches it firmly. Where a row states a size, it is once, few, many or the class of an expanded clone; other rows omit it.

J gene: TRBJ1-5
clone size: -
V gene: TRBV7-6
D gene: TRBD1
CDR3 protein: CASSSGQGSQPQHF
CDR3 DNA: TGTGCCAGCAGCTCAGGACAGGGGTCTCAGCCCCAGCATTTT

J gene: TRBJ2-7
clone size: few
V gene: TRBV6-5
D gene: TRBD1
CDR3 protein: CASSLDRGSYDEQYF
CDR3 DNA: TGTGCCAGCAGTTTAGACAGGGGGAGCTATGACGAGCAGTACTTC

J gene: TRBJ1-1
clone size: -
V gene: TRBV5-1
D gene: -
CDR3 protein: CASRYHAAQNTEAFF
CDR3 DNA: TGCGCCAGCAGATACCACGCGGCCCAGAACACTGAAGCTTTCTTT

J gene: TRBJ2-7
clone size: -
V gene: TRBV6-1
D gene: -
CDR3 protein: CASSGVDSAQYF
CDR3 DNA: TGTGCCAGCAGTGGAGTCGACAGCGCGCAGTACTTC

J gene: TRBJ2-3
clone size: -
V gene: TRBV9
D gene: -
CDR3 protein: CASSVGERSTDTQYF
CDR3 DNA: TGTGCCAGCAGCGTAGGCGAGCGGAGCACAGATACGCAGTATTTT

J gene: TRBJ2-7
clone size: -
V gene: TRBV9
D gene: TRBD1
CDR3 protein: CASSVDPGQVTYEQYF
CDR3 DNA: TGTGCCAGCAGCGTAGACCCGGGACAGGTCACCTACGAGCAGTACTTC

J gene: TRBJ1-1
clone size: -
V gene: TRBV19
D gene: -
CDR3 protein: CASSIRAVPNTEAFF
CDR3 DNA: TGTGCCAGTAGTATTCGAGCCGTCCCGAACACTGAAGCTTTCTTT

J gene: TRBJ2-7
clone size: few
V gene: TRBV7-3
D gene: TRBD1
CDR3 protein: CARGRGPPNTYEQYF
CDR3 DNA: TGTGCCAGGGGAAGGGGGCCACCCAACACGTACGAGCAGTACTTC

J gene: TRBJ1-3
clone size: -
V gene: TRBV30
D gene: -
CDR3 protein: CAWSGGGSGNTIYF
CDR3 DNA: TGTGCCTGGAGTGGGGGGGGCTCTGGAAACACCATATATTTT

J gene: TRBJ2-7
clone size: -
V gene: TRBV15
D gene: TRBD1
CDR3 protein: CATSHDRASYEQYF
CDR3 DNA: TGTGCCACCTCCCATGACAGGGCCTCCTACGAGCAGTACTTC

J gene: TRBJ1-2
clone size: -
V gene: TRBV5-4
D gene: -
CDR3 protein: CASRPGDNPAVYGYTF
CDR3 DNA: TGTGCCAGCAGGCCAGGGGACAACCCCGCCGTATATGGCTACACCTTC

J gene: TRBJ1-5
clone size: once
V gene: TRBV7-9
D gene: -
CDR3 protein: CSSSLYPQPQHF
CDR3 DNA: TGTTCCAGCAGCTTATATCCCCAGCCCCAGCATTTT

J gene: TRBJ2-1
clone size: few
V gene: TRBV25-1
D gene: TRBD1
CDR3 protein: CASSLQGWSEQFF
CDR3 DNA: TGTGCCAGCAGTCTACAGGGGTGGAGTGAGCAGTTCTTC

J gene: TRBJ2-1
clone size: -
V gene: TRBV18
D gene: -
CDR3 protein: CASSATGPNEQFF
CDR3 DNA: TGTGCCAGCTCAGCCACAGGGCCCAATGAGCAGTTCTTC

J gene: TRBJ2-7
clone size: -
V gene: TRBV19
D gene: -
CDR3 protein: CASSARIYGYEQYF
CDR3 DNA: TGTGCCAGTAGTGCCCGTATTTACGGCTACGAGCAGTACTTC

J gene: TRBJ2-3
clone size: -
V gene: TRBV7-2
D gene: -
CDR3 protein: CASSSRQGGQYF
CDR3 DNA: TGTGCCAGCAGCTCTAGACAGGGAGGGCAGTATTTT

J gene: TRBJ2-7
clone size: -
V gene: TRBV4-1
D gene: TRBD2
CDR3 protein: CASSQGLAGSYEQYF
CDR3 DNA: TGCGCCAGCAGCCAGGGACTAGCGGGGTCCTACGAGCAGTACTTC

J gene: TRBJ1-5
clone size: -
V gene: TRBV6-5
D gene: -
CDR3 protein: CASSYGRNQPQHF
CDR3 DNA: TGTGCCAGCAGTTACGGGAGAAATCAGCCCCAGCATTTT

J gene: TRBJ2-7
clone size: -
V gene: TRBV11-1
D gene: -
CDR3 protein: CASSLARGSSYEQYF
CDR3 DNA: TGTGCCAGCAGCTTAGCACGGGGGTCCTCCTACGAGCAGTACTTC

J gene: TRBJ2-1
clone size: once
V gene: TRBV5-1
D gene: TRBD1
CDR3 protein: CASSLGTGGNEQFF
CDR3 DNA: TGCGCCAGCAGCTTGGGGACAGGCGGCAATGAGCAGTTCTTC

J gene: TRBJ2-1
clone size: -
V gene: TRBV11-3
D gene: TRBD1
CDR3 protein: CASSLDGTGTYNEQFF
CDR3 DNA: TGTGCCAGCAGCTTAGATGGGACAGGGACCTACAATGAGCAGTTCTTC

J gene: TRBJ2-5
clone size: -
V gene: TRBV14
D gene: -
CDR3 protein: CASSQDQAWETQYF
CDR3 DNA: TGTGCCAGCAGCCAAGATCAAGCATGGGAGACCCAGTACTTC

J gene: TRBJ2-6
clone size: -
V gene: TRBV10-3
D gene: -
CDR3 protein: CAISEYGSGANVLTF
CDR3 DNA: TGTGCCATCAGTGAGTACGGGAGCGGGGCCAACGTCCTGACTTTC

J gene: TRBJ2-1
clone size: -
V gene: TRBV15
D gene: -
CDR3 protein: CATSGSQGNRDYNEQFF
CDR3 DNA: TGTGCCACCAGCGGATCCCAGGGGAATAGGGATTACAATGAGCAGTTCTTC

J gene: TRBJ2-7
clone size: few
V gene: TRBV10-2
D gene: TRBD2
CDR3 protein: CASNPGLAPYEQYF
CDR3 DNA: TGCGCCAGCAACCCGGGACTAGCGCCCTACGAGCAGTACTTC

J gene: TRBJ2-7
clone size: -
V gene: TRBV4-1
D gene: TRBD2
CDR3 protein: CASSQELLGGGVFGQYF
CDR3 DNA: TGCGCCAGCAGCCAAGAGCTTCTCGGCGGGGGGGTTTTTGGGCAGTACTTC

J gene: TRBJ2-7
clone size: -
V gene: TRBV10-3
D gene: -
CDR3 protein: CAISESELKWYEQYF
CDR3 DNA: TGTGCCATCAGTGAATCTGAGTTGAAGTGGTACGAGCAGTACTTC

J gene: TRBJ2-5
clone size: -
V gene: TRBV7-9
D gene: TRBD2
CDR3 protein: CASALRAGTYQETQYF
CDR3 DNA: TGTGCCAGCGCCTTGCGAGCGGGGACCTACCAAGAGACCCAGTACTTC

J gene: TRBJ2-6
clone size: -
V gene: TRBV5-1
D gene: TRBD2
CDR3 protein: CASSLVLAGVGANVLTF
CDR3 DNA: TGCGCCAGCAGCTTGGTGCTAGCGGGAGTTGGGGCCAACGTCCTGACTTTC

J gene: TRBJ2-5
clone size: once
V gene: TRBV6-5
D gene: TRBD2
CDR3 protein: CASSFRLAGGQETQYF
CDR3 DNA: TGTGCCAGCAGTTTCCGACTAGCGGGAGGACAAGAGACCCAGTACTTC